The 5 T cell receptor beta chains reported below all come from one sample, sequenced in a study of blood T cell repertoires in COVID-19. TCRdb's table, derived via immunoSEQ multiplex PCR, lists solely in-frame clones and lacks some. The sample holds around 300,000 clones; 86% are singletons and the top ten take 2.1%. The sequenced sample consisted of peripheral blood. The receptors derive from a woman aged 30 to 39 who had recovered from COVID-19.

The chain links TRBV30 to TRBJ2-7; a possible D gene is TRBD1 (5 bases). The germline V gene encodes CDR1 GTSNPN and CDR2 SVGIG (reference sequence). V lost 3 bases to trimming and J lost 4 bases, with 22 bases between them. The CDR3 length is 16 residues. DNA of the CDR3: TGTGCCTGGAGCGATTGGGTGGGGCAGAGCGTGTACGAGCAGTACTTC. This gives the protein CAWSDWVGQSVYEQYF.

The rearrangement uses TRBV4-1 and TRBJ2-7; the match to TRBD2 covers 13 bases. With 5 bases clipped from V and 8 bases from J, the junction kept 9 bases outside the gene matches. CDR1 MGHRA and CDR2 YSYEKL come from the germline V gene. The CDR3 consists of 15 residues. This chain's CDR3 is CASSTPLAGGPQQYF. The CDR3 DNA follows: TGCGCCAGCAGCACCCCACTAGCGGGAGGGCCTCAGCAGTACTTC.

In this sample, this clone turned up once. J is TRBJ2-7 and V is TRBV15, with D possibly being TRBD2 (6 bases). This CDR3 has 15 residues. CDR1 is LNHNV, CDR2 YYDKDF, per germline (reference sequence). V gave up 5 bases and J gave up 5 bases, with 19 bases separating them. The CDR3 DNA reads TGTGCCACCAGCCGGGCGGGGTCAGGGAACCACGAGCAGTACTTC. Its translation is CATSRAGSGNHEQYF.

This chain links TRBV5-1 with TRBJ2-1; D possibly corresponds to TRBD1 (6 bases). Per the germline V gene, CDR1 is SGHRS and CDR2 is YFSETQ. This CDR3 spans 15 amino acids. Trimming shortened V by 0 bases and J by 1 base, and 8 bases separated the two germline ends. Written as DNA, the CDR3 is TGCGCCAGCAGCTTGGCACAGGGATCCTACAATGAGCAGTTCTTC. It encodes CASSLAQGSYNEQFF.

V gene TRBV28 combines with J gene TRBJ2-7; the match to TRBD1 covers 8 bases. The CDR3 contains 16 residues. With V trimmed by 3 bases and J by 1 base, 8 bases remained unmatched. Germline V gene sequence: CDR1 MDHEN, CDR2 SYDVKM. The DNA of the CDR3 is TGTGCCAGCAGTTTCACCCTCCGGGACAGGTCCTACGAGCAGTACTTC. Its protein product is CASSFTLRDRSYEQYF. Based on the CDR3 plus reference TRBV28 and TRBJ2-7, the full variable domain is DVKVTQSSRYLVKRTGEKVFLECVQDMDHENMFWYRQDPGLGLRLIYFSYDVKMKEKGDIPEGYSVSREKKERFSLILESASTNQTSMYLCASSFTLRDRSYEQYFGPGTRLTVT.